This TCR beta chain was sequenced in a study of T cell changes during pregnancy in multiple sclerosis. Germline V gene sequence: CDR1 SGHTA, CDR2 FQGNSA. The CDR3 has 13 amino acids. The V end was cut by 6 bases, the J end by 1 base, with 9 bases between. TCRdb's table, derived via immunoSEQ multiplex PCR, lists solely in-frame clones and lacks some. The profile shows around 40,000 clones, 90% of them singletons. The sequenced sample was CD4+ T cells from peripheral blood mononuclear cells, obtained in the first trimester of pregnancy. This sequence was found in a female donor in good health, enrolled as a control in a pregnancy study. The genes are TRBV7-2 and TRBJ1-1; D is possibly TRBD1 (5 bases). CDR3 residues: CASSMGRNTEAFF. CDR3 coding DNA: TGTGCCAGCAGTATGGGGCGGAACACTGAAGCTTTCTTT.